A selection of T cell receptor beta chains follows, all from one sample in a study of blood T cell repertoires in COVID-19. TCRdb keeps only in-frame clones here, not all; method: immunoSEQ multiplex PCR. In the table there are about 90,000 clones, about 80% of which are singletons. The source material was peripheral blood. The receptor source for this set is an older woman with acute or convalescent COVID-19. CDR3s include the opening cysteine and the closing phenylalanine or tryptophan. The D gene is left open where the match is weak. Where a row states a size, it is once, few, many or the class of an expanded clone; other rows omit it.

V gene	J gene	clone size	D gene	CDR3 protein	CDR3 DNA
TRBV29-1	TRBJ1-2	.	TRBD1	CSVVGTGSGYTF	TGCAGCGTTGTAGGGACAGGATCTGGCTACACCTTC
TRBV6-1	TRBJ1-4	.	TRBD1	CASSDTTGIHPTNEKLFF	TGTGCCAGCAGTGATACGACAGGGATTCATCCAACTAATGAAAAACTGTTTTTT
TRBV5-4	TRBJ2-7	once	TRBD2	CASSRLASSYEQYF	TGTGCCAGCAGTAGACTAGCTAGCTCCTACGAGCAGTACTTC
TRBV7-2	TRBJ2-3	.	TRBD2	CASSSGLAGGPTDTQYF	TGTGCCAGCAGCTCAGGACTAGCGGGAGGGCCCACAGATACGCAGTATTTT
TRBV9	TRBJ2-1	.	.	CASSVAGGNEQFF	TGTGCCAGCAGCGTAGCCGGGGGCAATGAGCAGTTCTTC
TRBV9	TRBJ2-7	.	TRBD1	CASSPRGTGIGEQYF	TGTGCCAGCAGCCCCCGCGGGACAGGGATTGGCGAGCAGTACTTC
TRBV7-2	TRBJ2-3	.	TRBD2	CASSLAALATDTQYF	TGTGCCAGCAGCTTAGCTGCACTAGCGACAGATACGCAGTATTTT
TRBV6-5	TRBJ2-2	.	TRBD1	CASRRTGPNTGELFF	TGTGCCAGCAGACGGACAGGCCCGAACACCGGGGAGCTGTTTTTT
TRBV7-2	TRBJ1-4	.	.	CASSLIGQGGGKLFF	TGTGCCAGCAGCTTAATTGGGCAGGGAGGAGGAAAACTGTTTTTT
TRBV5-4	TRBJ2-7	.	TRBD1	CASSLPTGGAGNEQYF	TGTGCCAGCAGCTTGCCGACAGGGGGCGCGGGGAACGAGCAGTACTTC
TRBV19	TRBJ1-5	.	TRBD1	CASSMRTGGGNQPQHF	TGTGCCAGTAGTATGAGGACAGGGGGCGGCAATCAGCCCCAGCATTTT
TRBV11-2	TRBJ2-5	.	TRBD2	CASSSRAGEETQYF	TGTGCCAGCAGCTCCCGGGCGGGAGAGGAGACCCAGTACTTC
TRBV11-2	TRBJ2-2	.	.	CASSRTRAGELFF	TGTGCCAGCAGTCGAACTAGAGCCGGGGAGCTGTTTTTT
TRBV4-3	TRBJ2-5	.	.	CASSQARATQETQYF	TGCGCCAGCAGCCAAGCGAGGGCTACCCAAGAGACCCAGTACTTC
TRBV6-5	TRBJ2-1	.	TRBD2	CASSYLASGGGNEQFF	TGTGCCAGCAGTTACCTGGCTAGCGGAGGAGGCAATGAGCAGTTCTTC
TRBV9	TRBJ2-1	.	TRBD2	CASSVQAAGRNEQFF	TGTGCCAGCAGCGTACAGGCAGCGGGGAGGAATGAGCAGTTCTTC
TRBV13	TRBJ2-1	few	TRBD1	CASRPEQGAYHNEQFF	TGTGCCAGCAGACCCGAACAGGGGGCGTACCACAATGAGCAGTTCTTC
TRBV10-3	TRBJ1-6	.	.	CAISESGQYNSPLHF	TGTGCCATCAGTGAGTCAGGACAGTATAATTCACCCCTCCACTTT
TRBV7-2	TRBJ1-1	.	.	CASSLLQGAEAFF	TGTGCCAGCAGCCTATTACAGGGCGCTGAAGCTTTCTTT
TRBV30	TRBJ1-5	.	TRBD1	CAWSSQGLSNQPQHF	TGTGCCTGGAGTTCACAGGGGCTCAGCAATCAGCCCCAGCATTTT
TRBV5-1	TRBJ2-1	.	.	CASGPLEAYNEQFF	TGCGCCAGCGGCCCACTGGAGGCCTACAATGAGCAGTTCTTC
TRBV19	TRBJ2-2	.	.	CASTTFRANTGELFF	TGTGCCAGTACCACATTCAGGGCGAACACCGGGGAGCTGTTTTTT
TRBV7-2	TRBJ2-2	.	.	CASSLDPVNTGELFF	TGTGCCAGCAGCTTAGATCCAGTCAACACCGGGGAGCTGTTTTTT
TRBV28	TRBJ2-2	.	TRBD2	CASSLSGLNTGELFF	TGTGCCAGCAGTCTTAGCGGGTTGAACACCGGGGAGCTGTTTTTT
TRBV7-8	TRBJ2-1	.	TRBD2	CASSFTSGGISYNEQFF	TGTGCCAGCAGCTTCACTAGCGGGGGGATCTCCTACAATGAGCAGTTCTTC
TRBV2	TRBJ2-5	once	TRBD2	CAGRGSGQETQYF	TGTGCGGGGCGGGGGAGCGGACAAGAGACCCAGTACTTC
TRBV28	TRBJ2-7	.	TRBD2	CASAGGSSYEQYF	TGTGCCAGCGCGGGAGGGAGTTCCTACGAGCAGTACTTC
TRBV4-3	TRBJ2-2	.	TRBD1	CASSQDTTGAGELFF	TGCGCCAGCAGCCAGGATACCACAGGGGCCGGGGAGCTGTTTTTT
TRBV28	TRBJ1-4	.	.	CASSLSGRADEKLFF	TGTGCCAGCAGTTTATCCGGGCGGGCAGATGAAAAACTGTTTTTT
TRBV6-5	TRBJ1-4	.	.	CASSYRLTTNEKLFF	TGTGCCAGCAGTTACCGACTAACAACTAATGAAAAACTGTTTTTT
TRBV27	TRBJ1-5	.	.	CASSRRMPGQPNQPQHF	TGTGCCAGCAGTCGCCGAATGCCGGGACAACCGAATCAGCCCCAGCATTTT
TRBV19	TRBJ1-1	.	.	CASSPLQVMNTEAFF	TGTGCCAGTAGTCCCCTGCAGGTCATGAACACTGAAGCTTTCTTT
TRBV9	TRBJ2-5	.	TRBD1	CASSRQGGETQYF	TGTGCCAGCAGCCGACAGGGTGGAGAGACCCAGTACTTC
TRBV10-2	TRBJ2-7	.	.	CASSPQFSYEQYF	TGCGCCAGCAGCCCACAGTTCTCCTACGAGCAGTACTTC
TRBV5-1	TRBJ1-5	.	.	CASSPGNGGSNQPQHF	TGCGCCAGCAGCCCAGGGAACGGAGGGAGCAATCAGCCCCAGCATTTT
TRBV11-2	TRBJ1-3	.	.	CASSFGEYGNTIYF	TGTGCCAGCAGCTTTGGGGAGTACGGAAACACCATATATTTT
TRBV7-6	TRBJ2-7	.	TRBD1	CASSRGTGGSYEQYF	TGTGCCAGCAGCCGAGGGACAGGGGGCAGCTACGAGCAGTACTTC
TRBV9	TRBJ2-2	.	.	CASSVGPQGNTGELFF	TGTGCCAGCAGCGTAGGCCCCCAGGGGAACACCGGGGAGCTGTTTTTT
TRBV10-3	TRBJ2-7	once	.	CAISPDLSYEQYF	TGTGCCATCAGCCCTGACTTATCGTACGAGCAGTACTTC
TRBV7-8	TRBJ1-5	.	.	CASSLSPLADYSNQPQHF	TGTGCCAGCAGCTTATCCCCTTTGGCAGATTATAGCAATCAGCCCCAGCATTTT
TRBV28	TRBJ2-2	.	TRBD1	CASRRRGQGTGELFF	TGTGCCAGCAGACGACGGGGACAGGGAACCGGGGAGCTGTTTTTT
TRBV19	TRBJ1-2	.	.	CASSIGVGYTF	TGTGCCAGTAGTATTGGAGTAGGCTACACCTTC
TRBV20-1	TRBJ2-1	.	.	CSGDFYNEQFF	TGCAGTGGGGACTTTTACAATGAGCAGTTCTTC
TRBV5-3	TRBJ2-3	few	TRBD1	CARKELGTGGTDTQYF	TGTGCCCGAAAAGAACTTGGGACAGGGGGCACAGATACGCAGTATTTT
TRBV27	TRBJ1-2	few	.	CASSLFGHQAYGYTF	TGTGCCAGCAGTTTATTCGGACACCAGGCCTATGGCTACACCTTC
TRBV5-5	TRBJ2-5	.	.	CASSAGPQETQYF	TGTGCCAGCAGCGCGGGACCACAAGAGACCCAGTACTTC